This T cell receptor (beta chain) was obtained from a study of blood T cell repertoires in COVID-19 (dated by TCRdb to 2020 to 2022). Background for the entire study: Collaborator samples came from the United States, Italy and Spain and covered acute and convalescent phases of COVID-19. The prospective study material was composed of cDNA or gDNA derived from T cells, B-cell-depleted T cells, or PBMCs. The dataset comprised deeply sampled blood TCRbeta repertoires from subjects exposed to, actively infected with, or recovered from COVID-19. The repertoires were released in a freely available public database meant as a resource for research on the immune response to SARS-CoV-2. The samples were drawn from the first 160 participants of the ongoing ImmuneRACE study and from some 1,300 subjects provided by 6 global collaborators. Nearly every sample came with metadata listing a de-identified subject ID, COVID-19 status, age in years and sex. Where HLA class I and class II types were available, the types were taken from metadata supplied by the sample provider, not from assay-based typing. Study-level results and caveats: The amount of clinical and demographic metadata varied by source and participant and was provided uncurated.

V drops 0 bases and J drops 7 bases, leaving 12 bases in between. The CDR3 runs 15 residues from the cysteine to the phenylalanine. Left in the record is the CDR3 DNA by itself, 45 bases read in frame from the first base. As encoded in the germline V gene (reference sequence), CDR1 is LNHDA while CDR2 is SQIVND. A note on this clone: Its antigen is currently not known. Qualities for individual bases were not recorded, and no much larger clone is one base off.

The immunoSEQ Assay, a bias-controlled multiplex PCR, was used to amplify TCRbeta CDR3 regions from genomic DNA. The authors' analysis ran thus. Within the assay, amplification of reference gene primers was used to estimate how many nucleated cells each sample contained. Sequence reads were collapsed and filtered to measure the absolute abundance of every unique TCRbeta CDR3 rearrangement. Productive Simpson clonality was computed per sample as the square root of Simpson's diversity index over productive rearrangements. TCRdb mirrors the immuneACCESS table, restricted to in-frame sequences. Some clones are absent from its copies; in checked studies, under half trace to an unresolved V gene, and the reason for the others is unknown. V and J calls and clone size are given by that table; D and trimming were obtained from the DNA. The sample data list 80,000 to 100,000 clones, and more than 90% of these were observed just once. The ten biggest clones cover more than 4% of the sample.

The collaborating institutions used their own protocols to collect whole blood in K2EDTA tubes. For TCRbeta analysis, collaborators shipped samples as frozen whole blood, isolated PBMCs, or DNA extracted from either of those sample types. The V and J genes are TRBV19 and TRBJ1-4; too little of a D gene remains to name it. Specimen: peripheral blood. This clonotype originated in a human donor with active COVID-19. The donor label of this sample is uncertain. CDR3 loop: CASSIDLRTGEKLFF. The DNA sequence is TGTGCCAGTAGTATAGATCTAAGAACGGGTGAAAAACTGTTTTTT.